A single sample is the source of the 18 T cell receptor beta chains below, sequenced in a study of T cell responses to AZD1222 COVID-19 vaccine. The assay was immunoSEQ multiplex PCR, and TCRdb's table has in-frame clones only and misses some. In the table there are some 87,000 clones, around 87% of which are singletons. The sequenced sample was peripheral blood, obtained on day 0 of AZD1222 vaccination. These receptors came from an adult in good health.

The rearrangement uses TRBV7-8 and TRBJ1-2; no firm D call. Germline CDR1 is SGHVS and CDR2 is FQNEAQ. There are 15 residues in the CDR3. V lost 3 bases and J 2 bases, leaving 13 bases between the germline ends. The CDR3 protein is CASSFNRPENYGYTF. CDR3 coding DNA: TGTGCCAGCAGCTTTAATAGGCCCGAGAACTATGGCTACACCTTC.

V and J are TRBV28 and TRBJ2-5; D call uncertain. The CDR3 is made up of 14 amino acids. V was shortened by 1 base and J by 5 bases, with 11 bases between the two germline ends. In germline, CDR1 is MDHEN, CDR2 SYDVKM. CDR3: CASSLSGTGETQYF. Here the CDR3 DNA reads TGTGCCAGCAGTTTATCCGGTACCGGGGAGACCCAGTACTTC.

This chain uses TRBV28 with TRBJ2-7, with 7 positions matching TRBD1. The germline gives CDR1 MDHEN, CDR2 SYDVKM. This CDR3 spans 15 amino acids. With 6 bases clipped from V and 3 bases from J, the junction kept 11 bases outside the gene matches. CDR3 loop: CASSLGQTPFYEQYF. Here the CDR3 DNA reads TGTGCCAGCAGCCTGGGACAGACTCCTTTCTACGAGCAGTACTTC.

The V call is TRBV5-8, the J call TRBJ1-5, with a possible D match to TRBD1 (5 bases). This CDR3 spans 15 amino acids. V lost 3 bases, J lost 0 bases, and 10 bases lay in between. Germline CDR1 is SGHTS and CDR2 is YDEGEE. In DNA, the CDR3 is TGTGCCAGCAGCTCGGACACGTATAGCAATCAGCCCCAGCATTTT. Translating it yields CASSSDTYSNQPQHF.

The rearrangement links TRBV9 to TRBJ1-1; no reliable D call. Looked up from germline, CDR1 is SGDLS and CDR2 is YYNGEE. The CDR3 length is 12 residues. V was shortened by 0 bases and J by 3 bases, with 3 bases between the two germline ends. CDR3 nucleotides: TGTGCCAGCAGCGTAGTGGACACTGAAGCTTTCTTT. It encodes CASSVVDTEAFF.

This sequence joins TRBV5-1 and TRBJ2-5, with 11 bases fitting TRBD1. This CDR3 contains 15 residues. Unmatched junction bases numbered 6, after V lost 3 bases and J lost 5 bases. Germline-derived CDR1 and CDR2 are SGHRS and YFSETQ. Here the CDR3 reads CASSSGTGGKETQYF. The DNA for the CDR3 is TGCGCCAGCAGCTCCGGGACAGGGGGTAAGGAGACCCAGTACTTC.

The chain uses TRBV7-2 and TRBJ2-2, with 12 bases aligning to TRBD2. CDR3 length: 19 residues. Losses at the gene ends were 5 bases for V and 4 bases for J; bases not matched to a gene: 14. CDR1 is SGHTA, CDR2 FQGNSA, per germline. The CDR3 loop is CASSATTRLAGAGTGELFF. The CDR3 DNA reads TGTGCCAGCAGCGCAACCACCCGACTAGCGGGAGCGGGCACCGGGGAGCTGTTTTTT.

This rearrangement joins TRBV12-3 or TRBV12-4 to TRBJ1-2; D is unresolved. CDR3 size: 12 residues. The V and J ends lost 8 bases and 3 bases respectively, with 10 bases between them. CDR3 nucleotides: TGTGCCAGCTATACACTTGACTATGGCTACACCTTC. Translated, it gives CASYTLDYGYTF.

The chain is built from TRBV29-1 and TRBJ1-1, with 7 bases that match TRBD1. J was trimmed by 4 bases and V by 6 bases; bases with no gene match: 8. The CDR3 is 13 amino acids. CDR1 is SQVTM, CDR2 ANQGSEA, per germline. The CDR3 region is CSVAPGTVTEAFF. In nucleotides, the CDR3 is TGCAGCGTGGCACCCGGGACAGTCACTGAAGCTTTCTTT.

The chain carries TRBV6-5 and TRBJ2-7, with D perhaps being TRBD1 or TRBD2 (5 bases each). Trimming cost V 7 bases and J 0 bases, with 10 bases left between them. The CDR3 sequence is 13 residues long. Germline CDR1 and CDR2: MNHEY and SVGAGI. CDR3 in amino acids: CASTGPSSYEQYF. In DNA, the CDR3 is TGTGCCAGCACGGGGCCCAGCTCCTACGAGCAGTACTTC.

This sequence joins TRBV24-1 and TRBJ1-5, with unresolved D. The germline V gene has CDR1 KGHDR and CDR2 SFDVKD. CDR3 length equals 12 residues. V was clipped by 7 bases and J by 1 base, with 4 bases between them. Here the CDR3 DNA reads TGTGCCACCAGCAGAAGCAATCAGCCCCAGCATTTT. Residues: CATSRSNQPQHF.

In this sample, this clone turned up a few times. The chain combines TRBV10-3 with TRBJ2-7; TRBD1 is a possible D gene (6 bases). The germline V gene has CDR1 ENHRY and CDR2 SYGVKD. The V end was cut by 4 bases, the J end by 5 bases, with 15 bases between. CDR3 length equals 14 residues. The CDR3 here is CAISGGYGQNEQYF. In DNA form, the CDR3 reads TGTGCCATCAGTGGGGGATACGGACAGAACGAGCAGTACTTC.

This chain uses TRBV7-9 with TRBJ2-7; either TRBD1 or TRBD2 may supply D (6 bases each). The CDR3 is made up of 16 amino acids. The ends were cut back, 0 bases at V and 3 bases at J, with 15 bases in the middle. From germline, CDR1 is SEHNR and CDR2 FQNEAQ (reference sequence). The CDR3 loop reads CASSLAGGGGIYEQYF. DNA of the CDR3: TGTGCCAGCAGCTTAGCGGGGGGCGGAGGGATCTACGAGCAGTACTTC. Together with reference TRBV7-9 and TRBJ2-7, the CDR3 gives the full variable domain: DTGVSQNPRHKITKRGQNVTFRCDPISEHNRLYWYRQTLGQGPEFLTYFQNEAQLEKSRLLSDRFSAERPKGSFSTLEIQRTEQGDSAMYLCASSLAGGGGIYEQYFGPGTRLTVT.

As regards this clone: This specimen includes other DNA sequences encoding the same CDR3. The chain carries TRBV11-3 and TRBJ2-5, with no clear D. Germline CDR1 and CDR2: SGHNT and YENEEA. The V and J ends lost 1 base and 2 bases respectively, with 5 bases between them. CDR3 size: 13 residues. This CDR3 is CASSLGQQETQYF. The DNA for the CDR3 is TGTGCCAGCAGCTTAGGGCAGCAAGAGACCCAGTACTTC. Drawing the rest from reference TRBV11-3 and TRBJ2-5, the complete variable domain is EAGVVQSPRYKIIEKKQPVAFWCNPISGHNTLYWYLQNLGQGPELLIRYENEEAVDDSQLPKDRFSAERLKGVDSTLKIQPAELGDSAVYLCASSLGQQETQYFGPGTRLLVL.

This chain connects TRBV6-1 to TRBJ1-2; D unclear. V was shortened by 2 bases and J by 5 bases, with 9 bases between the two germline ends. The CDR3 is 13 residues long. Looked up from germline, CDR1 is MNHNS and CDR2 is SASEGT. CDR3 residues: CASSETPAYGYTF. The CDR3 bases are TGTGCCAGCAGTGAAACTCCAGCTTATGGCTACACCTTC.

The chain carries TRBV6-5 and TRBJ1-1; possibly TRBD1 for D (6 bases). This CDR3 is built from 15 residues. V was clipped by 5 bases and J by 0 bases, with 13 bases between them. Germline CDR1 and CDR2: MNHEY and SVGAGI. CDR3 DNA sequence: TGTGCCAGCAGTAGACAGGATATCATGAACACTGAAGCTTTCTTT. It yields the protein CASSRQDIMNTEAFF.

V and J are TRBV30 and TRBJ1-6; 9 bases fit TRBD1. The CDR3 has 15 amino acids. Germline-derived CDR1 and CDR2 are GTSNPN and SVGIG (reference sequence). The trim removed 1 base at V and 7 bases at J, leaving 5 bases unmatched. The DNA for the CDR3 is TGTGCCTGGAGTGACAGGGGGCTTGACAATTCACCCCTCCACTTT. Its translation is CAWSDRGLDNSPLHF.

The J gene is TRBJ2-7, the V gene TRBV7-2, with 8 bases fitting TRBD1. Trimming took 1 base from V and 2 from J; bases not matched to a gene: 1. CDR1 and CDR2 (germline): SGHTA, FQGNSA. The CDR3 sequence is 14 residues long. The CDR3, as DNA: TGTGCCAGCAGCTTAGGGACAGGGACCTACGAGCAGTACTTC. Translating it yields CASSLGTGTYEQYF.